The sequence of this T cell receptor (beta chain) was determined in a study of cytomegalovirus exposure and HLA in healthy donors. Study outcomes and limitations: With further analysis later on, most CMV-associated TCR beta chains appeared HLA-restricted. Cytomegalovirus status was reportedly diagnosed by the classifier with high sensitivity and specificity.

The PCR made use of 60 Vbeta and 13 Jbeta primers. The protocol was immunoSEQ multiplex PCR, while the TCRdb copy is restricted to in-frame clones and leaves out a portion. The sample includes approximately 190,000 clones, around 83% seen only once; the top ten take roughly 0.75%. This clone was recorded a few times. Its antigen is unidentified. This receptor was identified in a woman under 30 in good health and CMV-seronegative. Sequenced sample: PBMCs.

CDR3 residues: CASSASSGGRSYEQYF. For the CDR3, the DNA is TGTGCCAGCAGCGCCTCTAGCGGGGGGAGATCCTACGAGCAGTACTTC. This chain connects TRBV7-9 to TRBJ2-7, with 11 bases that match TRBD2. After removal of 5 bases from V and 1 base from J, the junction contained 7 bases not matched to a gene. CDR3 length: 16 residues. The germline V gene encodes CDR1 SEHNR and CDR2 FQNEAQ (reference sequence).